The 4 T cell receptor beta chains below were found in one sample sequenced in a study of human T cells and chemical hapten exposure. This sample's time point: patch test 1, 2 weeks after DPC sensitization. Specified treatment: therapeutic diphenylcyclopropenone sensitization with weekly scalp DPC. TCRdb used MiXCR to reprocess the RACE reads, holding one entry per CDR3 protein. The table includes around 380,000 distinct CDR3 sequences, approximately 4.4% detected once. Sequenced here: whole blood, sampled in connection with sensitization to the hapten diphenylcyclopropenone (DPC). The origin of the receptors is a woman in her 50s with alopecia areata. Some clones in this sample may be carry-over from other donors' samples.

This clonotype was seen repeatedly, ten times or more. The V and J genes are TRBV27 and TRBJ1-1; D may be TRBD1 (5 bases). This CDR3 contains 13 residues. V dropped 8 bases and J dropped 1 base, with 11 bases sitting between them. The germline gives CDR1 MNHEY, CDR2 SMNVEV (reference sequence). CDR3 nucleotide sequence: TGTGCCAGCGGATACGGACAGAACACTGAAGCTTTCTTT. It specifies CASGYGQNTEAFF.

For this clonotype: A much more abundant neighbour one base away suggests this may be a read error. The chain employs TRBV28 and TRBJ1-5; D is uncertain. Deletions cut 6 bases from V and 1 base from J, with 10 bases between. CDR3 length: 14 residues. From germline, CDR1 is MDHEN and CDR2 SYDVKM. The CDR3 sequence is CASSLIESNQPQHF. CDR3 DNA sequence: TGTGCCAGCAGCCTGATAGAGAGCAATCAGCCCCAGCATTTT.

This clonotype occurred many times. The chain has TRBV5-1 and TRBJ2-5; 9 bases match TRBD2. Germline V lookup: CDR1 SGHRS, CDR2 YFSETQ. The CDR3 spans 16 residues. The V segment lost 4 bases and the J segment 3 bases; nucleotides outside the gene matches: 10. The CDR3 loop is CASSHSRLAVEETQYF. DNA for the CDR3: TGCGCCAGCAGCCATAGCCGACTAGCGGTAGAAGAGACCCAGTACTTC. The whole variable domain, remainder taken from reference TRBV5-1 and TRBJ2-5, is KAGVTQTPRYLIKTRGQQVTLSCSPISGHRSVSWYQQTPGQGLQFLFEYFSETQRNKGNFPGRFSGRQFSNSRSEMNVSTLELGDSALYLCASSHSRLAVEETQYFGPGTRLLVL.

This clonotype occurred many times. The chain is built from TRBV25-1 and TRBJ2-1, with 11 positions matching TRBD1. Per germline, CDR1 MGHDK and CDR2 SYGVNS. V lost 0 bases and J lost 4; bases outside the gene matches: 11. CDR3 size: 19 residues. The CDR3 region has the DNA TGTGCCAGCAGTGAATATGAGACTAGGACAGGGGGCCGTTACAATGAGCAGTTCTTC. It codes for CASSEYETRTGGRYNEQFF.